The 21 T cell receptor beta chains below all came from one sample that was sequenced in a study of regulatory T cells in long-lasting Graves disease. Described time point: persistent/refractory GD, antithyroid drugs over 5 years with positive TRAb. Following extraction of RNA from PBMCs, that RNA was used to make the TCR library. Building of the TCR beta libraries involved iRepertoire HTBI primers and Arm-PCR of CDR3 regions. TCRdb itself ran the multiplex PCR reads through MiXCR, one entry per CDR3 protein. The table includes approximately 290,000 distinct CDR3 sequences, 20% to 25% detected once. The sequenced sample was peripheral blood mononuclear cells (PBMCs), obtained when the disease was refractory, from a patient treated with antithyroid drugs. These TCRs come from a female donor with Graves disease.

This clonotype was seen repeatedly, ten times or more. The V call is TRBV28, the J call TRBJ2-2; D is undetermined. This CDR3 spans 17 amino acids. V was pared by 8 bases and J by 0 bases, with 19 bases between. Germline lookup yields CDR1 MDHEN and CDR2 SYDVKM. The CDR3 is CASQSHAGSANTGELFF. The CDR3 DNA reads as TGTGCCAGCCAATCCCACGCCGGGTCCGCGAACACCGGGGAGCTGTTTTTT.

For this clonotype: An end of the junction differs from the germline gene, which may be a read error. The chain employs TRBV20-1 and TRBJ2-5; D is unresolved. CDR3 size: 14 residues. CDR1 DFQATT and CDR2 SNEGSKA come from the germline V gene (reference sequence). This CDR3 reads CSAPRVGDQGTQYF. CDR3 DNA: TGCAGTGCCCCTAGAGTTGGGGATCAAGGGACCCAGTACTTC.

About this clonotype: A much larger clone lies one base from this, so it may be a read error. The conserved phenylalanine or tryptophan is not found at the CDR3 terminus, so this likely reflects a read error. The V gene is TRBV27, the J gene TRBJ2-6; D may be TRBD1 (6 bases). This CDR3 has 17 amino acids. V dropped 2 bases and J dropped 3 bases, with 14 bases sitting between them. In germline, CDR1 is MNHEY, CDR2 SMNVEV (reference sequence). As DNA, the CDR3 is TGTGCCAGCAGTTTACGGACTCCAGGGGTTGGGGCCAACGTCCTGACTCTC. This sequence encodes CASSLRTPGVGANVLTL.

The rearrangement uses TRBV2 and TRBJ1-5; 7 nucleotides align to TRBD1. The CDR3 is made up of 17 amino acids. V lost 6 bases to trimming and J lost 3 bases; unmatched junction nucleotides: 14. The germline V gene has CDR1 SNHLY and CDR2 FYNNEI. The CDR3 DNA is TGTGCCAGCAGGACGACTCGACAGGGTAGTGACAATCAGCCCCAGCATTTT. This sequence encodes CASRTTRQGSDNQPQHF.

A word on this clonotype: Germline is not matched at one junction end, which may reflect a read error. V gene TRBV6-5 combines with J gene TRBJ1-5; 7 bases are a match to TRBD1. The CDR3 spans 15 residues. CDR1 and CDR2 from the germline V gene are MNHEY and SVGAGI. The CDR3 region is CASSYSTGSSQPQHF. The CDR3 nucleotides are TGTGCCAGCAGTTACTCGACAGGGAGCAGTCAGCCCCAGCATTTT.

This clonotype showed up many times. The rearrangement joins TRBV28 to TRBJ1-2, with TRBD1 identical over 10 bases. CDR1 and CDR2 (germline): MDHEN, SYDVKM. The J segment lost 7 bases and the V segment lost 3 bases, leaving 5 bases of the junction unmatched. The CDR3 runs 14 residues. CDR3 DNA: TGTGCCAGCAGTTTCGGACAGGGGGAGCGTGGCTACACCTTC. This codes for CASSFGQGERGYTF.

This clonotype turned up a few times. The V and J genes are TRBV2 and TRBJ2-2; 9 bases line up with TRBD2. Germline loops: CDR1 SNHLY, CDR2 FYNNEI. The CDR3 length is 16 residues. J gave up 0 bases and V 4 bases, and 3 bases lay outside the gene matches. The DNA of the CDR3 is TGTGCCAGCAGTGGGACTAGCGCTTCGAACACCGGGGAGCTGTTTTTT. This translates into CASSGTSASNTGELFF.

This clonotype was counted between two and nine times. The V gene is TRBV12-3 or TRBV12-4, the J gene TRBJ2-1; 12 positions match TRBD1. V trimming: 5 bases; J trimming: 8 bases; junction bases outside the gene matches: 7. CDR3 size: 15 residues. The CDR3 is CASSAPGQGAYEQFF. The CDR3 nucleotides read TGTGCCAGCAGTGCTCCGGGACAGGGGGCCTATGAGCAGTTCTTC.

This clonotype was picked up many times. The gene calls are TRBV11-2 and TRBJ1-1, with a tentative D call TRBD1 (5 bases). V shed 3 bases and J shed 1 base, with 12 bases lying between them. CDR3 length equals 15 residues. In germline, CDR1 is SGHAT, CDR2 FQNNGV. The CDR3 protein is CASSLQGTGNTEAFF. The CDR3 coding sequence is TGTGCCAGCAGCTTGCAAGGGACTGGGAACACTGAAGCTTTCTTT.

The CDR3 protein is CASSGRVPSTDTQYF. CDR3 bases: TGTGCCAGCAGTGGGCGGGTCCCTAGCACAGATACGCAGTATTTT. The chain couples TRBV2 to TRBJ2-3; tentatively, D is TRBD2 (5 bases). This CDR3 has 15 residues. The V and J ends lost 4 bases and 0 bases respectively, with 11 bases between them. Germline V lookup: CDR1 SNHLY, CDR2 FYNNEI.

The DNA for the CDR3 is TGTGCCGTCAAGGCGTGGTACGGCTACACCTTC. Protein sequence: CAVKAWYGYTF. The rearrangement joins TRBV27 to TRBJ1-2; no definite D call. CDR1 and CDR2 from the germline V gene are MNHEY and SMNVEV (reference sequence). V was shortened by 11 bases and J by 8 bases, with 15 bases between the two germline ends. The CDR3 is 11 amino acids.

This clonotype has a handful of counts. The chain has TRBV5-1 and TRBJ1-1; D uncertain. Trimming took off 3 bases at V and 0 bases at J, with 6 bases between the two ends. CDR1 and CDR2 (germline): SGHRS, YFSETQ. The CDR3 spans 13 residues. CDR3 coding DNA: TGCGCCAGCAGCTCGGACGTGAACACTGAAGCTTTCTTT. Amino acids: CASSSDVNTEAFF.

This clonotype has more than one count but fewer than ten. The V gene is TRBV3-1, the J gene TRBJ2-7; D is tentatively TRBD1 or TRBD2 (5 bases each). Germline CDR1 is LGHDT and CDR2 is YNNKEL (reference sequence). This CDR3 region has 14 residues. Trimming left V 2 bases short and J 3 bases short, with 11 bases between. The CDR3 DNA reads TGTGCCAGCAGCCAACCGGGACCATACTACGAGCAGTACTTC. It encodes CASSQPGPYYEQYF.

This clonotype was counted only a few times. J is TRBJ2-5 and V is TRBV9; 11 bases match TRBD2. After removal of 3 bases from V and 5 bases from J, the junction contained 18 bases not matched to a gene. The CDR3 totals 19 residues. Germline values: CDR1 SGDLS, CDR2 YYNGEE. The CDR3 DNA sequence: TGTGCCAGCAGCGACCAGCGGGTAGCGGGAGGGCCTTGGGAGGAGACCCAGTACTTC. Residues: CASSDQRVAGGPWEETQYF.

This clonotype was found many times. The rearrangement uses TRBV28 and TRBJ2-7, with 11 bases fitting TRBD2. V was pared by 6 bases and J by 2 bases, with 6 bases of the junction left unmatched. Germline V gives CDR1 MDHEN, CDR2 SYDVKM. The CDR3 has 15 amino acids. CDR3 DNA: TGTGCCAGCAGACCGCTAGCGGGAGGTCCCTACGAGCAGTACTTC. It specifies CASRPLAGGPYEQYF.

This clonotype has just a few counts. The chain has TRBV7-9 and TRBJ2-2, with D possibly being TRBD2 (5 bases). V lost 1 base, J lost 4 bases, and 19 bases lay in between. Germline V gene lookup returns CDR1 SEHNR and CDR2 FQNEAQ (reference sequence). The CDR3 has 18 residues. CDR3 nucleotide sequence: TGTGCCAGCAGCTTAGGCCCCACCTCTATCCGGGGCACCGGGGAGCTGTTTTTT. Translating gives CASSLGPTSIRGTGELFF.

This clonotype has just a few counts. The chain combines TRBV6-1 with TRBJ2-7, with TRBD2 matching 9 bases. J lost 5 bases, V lost 4 bases, and 12 bases had no gene match. CDR3 length: 16 amino acids. CDR1 and CDR2 from the germline V gene are MNHNS and SASEGT. The CDR3 spells CASSAHGTSGRNEQYF. In DNA form, the CDR3 reads TGTGCCAGCAGTGCGCACGGTACTAGCGGGCGGAACGAGCAGTACTTC.

This clonotype was seen at least ten times. V and J are TRBV7-2 and TRBJ1-1; the D gene is possibly TRBD1 (6 bases). CDR1 and CDR2 (germline): SGHTA, FQGNSA. The CDR3 runs 12 residues. The V gene lost 1 base and the J gene lost 7 bases, with 7 bases spanning the gap. As DNA, the CDR3 is TGTGCCAGCAGCTTAGTGGACAGTGAAGCTTTCTTT. Protein: CASSLVDSEAFF.

In this sample, this clonotype turned up many times. The V call is TRBV2, the J call TRBJ2-5; D is unclear. The length of the CDR3 is 12 residues. The germline gives CDR1 SNHLY, CDR2 FYNNEI. The V gene lost 7 bases and the J gene lost 5 bases, with 11 bases spanning the gap. The CDR3: CASNLIRETQYF. As DNA, the CDR3 is TGTGCCAGCAATCTGATCCGGGAGACCCAGTACTTC.

This clonotype was recorded many times. V and J are TRBV12-3 or TRBV12-4 and TRBJ2-7, with D unclear. The V and J ends lost 1 base and 2 bases respectively, with 9 bases between them. The CDR3 loop spans 14 amino acids. CDR3 DNA: TGTGCCAGCAGTTTAGGGCACGGAACCTACGAGCAGTACTTC. Translating it yields CASSLGHGTYEQYF.

The chain has TRBV20-1 and TRBJ2-3, with no clear D. The V end was cut by 2 bases, the J end by 4 bases, with 4 bases between. The germline gives CDR1 DFQATT, CDR2 SNEGSKA (reference sequence). This CDR3 comprises 11 residues. CDR3 amino acids: CSARFADTQYF. CDR3 coding DNA: TGCAGTGCTAGATTCGCAGATACGCAGTATTTT.